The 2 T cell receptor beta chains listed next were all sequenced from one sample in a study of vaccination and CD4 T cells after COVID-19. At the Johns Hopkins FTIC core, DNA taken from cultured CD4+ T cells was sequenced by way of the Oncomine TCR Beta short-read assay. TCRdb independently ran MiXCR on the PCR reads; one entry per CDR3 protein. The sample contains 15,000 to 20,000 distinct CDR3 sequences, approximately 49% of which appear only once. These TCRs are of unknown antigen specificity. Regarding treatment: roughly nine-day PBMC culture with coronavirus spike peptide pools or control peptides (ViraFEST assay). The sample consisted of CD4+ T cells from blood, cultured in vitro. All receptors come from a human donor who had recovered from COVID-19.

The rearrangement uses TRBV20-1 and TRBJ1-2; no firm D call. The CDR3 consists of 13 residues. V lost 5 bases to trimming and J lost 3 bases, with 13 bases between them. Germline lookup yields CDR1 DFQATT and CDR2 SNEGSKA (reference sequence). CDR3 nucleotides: TGCAGTGCTGGCACTGGAGAGCACTATGGCTACACCTTC. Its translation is CSAGTGEHYGYTF.

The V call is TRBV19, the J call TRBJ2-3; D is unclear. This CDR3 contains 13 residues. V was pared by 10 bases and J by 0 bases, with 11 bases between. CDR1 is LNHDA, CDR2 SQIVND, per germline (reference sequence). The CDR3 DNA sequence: TGTGCCACAAGACCTACAAGCACAGATACGCAGTATTTT. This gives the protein CATRPTSTDTQYF.